The 25 T cell receptor beta chains below were found in one sample sequenced in a study of blood T cell repertoires in COVID-19. The repertoire was sequenced with immunoSEQ multiplex PCR; TCRdb's copy has only in-frame clones and lacks some. Altogether roughly 49,000 clones are present, over 90% being singletons, with the ten largest covering 8.5% to 10%. Input material: peripheral blood. The receptor source for this set is a woman over 75 with acute or convalescent COVID-19.

The gene calls are TRBV29-1 and TRBJ1-4, with D perhaps matching TRBD1 (5 bases). CDR3 length: 16 residues. Deletions cut 4 bases from V and 0 bases from J, with 15 bases between. Germline values: CDR1 SQVTM, CDR2 ANQGSEA. The CDR3 loop reads CSVGGDSSTTNEKLFF. The CDR3 DNA follows: TGCAGCGTTGGAGGCGACAGCTCTACAACTAATGAAAAACTGTTTTTT.

The chain links TRBV13 to TRBJ1-3; D gene unclear. CDR1 and CDR2 (germline): PRHDT, FYEKMQ (reference sequence). The length of the CDR3 is 15 residues. Trimming left V 6 bases short and J 4 bases short, with 16 bases between. The CDR3 nucleotides are TGTGCCAGCAGTTCAGAGGAAGTGGTCGGAAACACCATATATTTT. Translated, it gives CASSSEEVVGNTIYF.

The genes are TRBV24-1 and TRBJ2-4; 11 bases line up with TRBD2. CDR3 length: 13 amino acids. The trim removed 11 bases at V and 5 bases at J, leaving 4 bases unmatched. Germline CDR1 is KGHDR and CDR2 is SFDVKD. For the CDR3, the DNA is TGTGCCAGCCAACTAGCGGGAGAAAACATTCAGTACTTC. Its translation is CASQLAGENIQYF.

The chain carries TRBV7-9 and TRBJ2-3; weak D call: TRBD2 (6 bases). The length of the CDR3 is 15 residues. CDR1 and CDR2 (germline): SEHNR, FQNEAQ (reference sequence). Trimming took 5 bases from V and 0 from J, leaving 12 bases between them. CDR3 protein: CASSRTTPSTDTQYF. CDR3 in DNA: TGTGCCAGCAGCCGGACTACCCCAAGCACAGATACGCAGTATTTT.

V gene TRBV7-8 combines with J gene TRBJ2-7; 7 bases agree with TRBD1. Losses at the gene ends were 5 bases for V and 3 bases for J; bases not matched to a gene: 10. CDR1 and CDR2 (germline): SGHVS, FQNEAQ. The CDR3 runs to 15 residues. This chain's CDR3 is CASSLYRGKSYEQYF. DNA of the CDR3: TGTGCCAGCAGCCTATACAGGGGAAAAAGCTACGAGCAGTACTTC.

As DNA, the CDR3 is TGTGCCAGCAGCGCCATCGGACAGGGGGGGAGCACAGATACGCAGTATTTT. This codes for CASSAIGQGGSTDTQYF. The chain recombines TRBV9 with TRBJ2-3; 10 bases align to TRBD1. Germline CDR1 SGDLS, CDR2 YYNGEE. V shed 3 bases and J 0 bases; nucleotides not matched to a gene: 7. CDR3 length equals 17 residues.

The chain carries TRBV4-1 and TRBJ1-2, with a possible D match to TRBD1 (5 bases). The CDR3 runs to 16 residues. The germline CDR1 and CDR2 sequences are MGHRA and YSYEKL. The V gene lost 3 bases and the J gene lost 4 bases, with 18 bases spanning the gap. The CDR3 region has the DNA TGCGCCAGCAGCCACCCCGTCGGAGGGGCAGGCTATGGCTACACCTTC. This translates into CASSHPVGGAGYGYTF.

V gene TRBV30 combines with J gene TRBJ1-6, with a possible D match to TRBD1 (6 bases). The CDR3 contains 16 residues. V was pared by 4 bases and J by 8 bases, with 21 bases between. Germline-derived CDR1 and CDR2 are GTSNPN and SVGIG (reference sequence). The chain's CDR3 is CAWTQALTGVYSPLHF. The CDR3 DNA follows: TGTGCCTGGACTCAAGCTCTGACAGGCGTTTATTCACCCCTCCACTTT.

The V gene is TRBV7-9, the J gene TRBJ1-4; TRBD1 aligns across 9 bases. With 1 base clipped from V and 10 bases from J, the junction kept 4 bases outside the gene matches. The CDR3 length is 14 residues. Per the germline V gene, CDR1 is SEHNR and CDR2 is FQNEAQ (reference sequence). The CDR3 spells CASSLESTGGKLFF. CDR3 nucleotide sequence: TGTGCCAGCAGCTTAGAGTCGACAGGGGGAAAACTGTTTTTT.

The chain joins TRBV27 to TRBJ2-1, with TRBD1 matching over 9 bases. The CDR3 contains 16 residues. CDR1 is MNHEY, CDR2 SMNVEV, per germline (reference sequence). V lost 4 bases, J lost 5 bases, and 9 bases stayed unmatched. CDR3 sequence reads: CASSSLTGGVNNEQFF. The CDR3 bases are TGTGCCAGCAGTTCTCTAACAGGGGGCGTCAACAATGAGCAGTTCTTC.

The chain links TRBV9 to TRBJ1-2; perhaps TRBD1 as D (6 bases). Germline loops: CDR1 SGDLS, CDR2 YYNGEE. Between the trimmed V and J ends, which lost 1 base and 8 bases, there was a span of 21 bases. The CDR3 consists of 16 residues. DNA for the CDR3: TGTGCCAGCAGCGTAACCCAGACAGGACAGATAGAGGGCTACACCTTC. Translated: CASSVTQTGQIEGYTF.

The rearrangement links TRBV30 to TRBJ1-2; TRBD1 matches 9 bases. CDR1 GTSNPN and CDR2 SVGIG come from the germline V gene (reference sequence). J lost 6 bases, V lost 5 bases, and 13 bases had no gene match. The CDR3 spans 15 residues. CDR3 loop: CAWDLSTGGEDGYTF. In DNA, the CDR3 is TGTGCCTGGGATCTAAGTACAGGGGGCGAGGATGGCTACACCTTC.

The chain has TRBV7-3 and TRBJ2-5; D is ambiguous. The CDR3 covers 13 residues. Trimming removed 0 bases from V and 0 bases from J, with 2 bases in between. Germline V lookup: CDR1 SGHTA, CDR2 FQGTGA. CDR3 bases: TGTGCCAGCAGCTTAACTAACCAAGAGACCCAGTACTTC. Its protein is CASSLTNQETQYF.

The V gene is TRBV9, the J gene TRBJ1-2; 11 positions agree with TRBD1. Germline V gene lookup returns CDR1 SGDLS and CDR2 YYNGEE. This CDR3 comprises 13 residues. Unmatched junction bases numbered 4, after V lost 5 bases and J lost 7 bases. CDR3: CASSPGTGGGYTF. The CDR3 DNA reads as TGTGCCAGCAGTCCCGGGACAGGGGGTGGCTACACCTTC.

The chain recombines TRBV2 with TRBJ1-5; D uncertain. CDR1 and CDR2 from the germline V gene are SNHLY and FYNNEI. This CDR3 has 13 residues. Trimming left V 6 bases short and J 4 bases short, with 10 bases between. The CDR3 loop reads CASSKEANQPQHF. Here the CDR3 DNA reads TGTGCCAGCAGCAAAGAGGCGAATCAGCCCCAGCATTTT.

J is TRBJ1-4 and V is TRBV27, with a weak D call TRBD1 (6 bases). Trimming shortened V by 2 bases and J by 0 bases, and 10 bases separated the two germline ends. Germline lookup yields CDR1 MNHEY and CDR2 SMNVEV (reference sequence). The CDR3 totals 16 residues. The CDR3 protein is CASSLRGIATNEKLFF. Written as DNA, the CDR3 is TGTGCCAGCAGTTTAAGGGGGATCGCAACTAATGAAAAACTGTTTTTT. Filled out from reference TRBV27 and TRBJ1-4, the complete variable domain reads EAQVTQNPRYLITVTGKKLTVTCSQNMNHEYMSWYRQDPGLGLRQIYYSMNVEVTDKGDVPEGYKVSRKEKRNFPLILESPSPNQTSLYFCASSLRGIATNEKLFFGSGTQLSVL.

This sequence joins TRBV6-5 and TRBJ2-5; 13 nucleotides line up with TRBD2. The J segment lost 3 bases and the V segment lost 5 bases, leaving 3 bases of the junction unmatched. Germline V gene sequence: CDR1 MNHEY, CDR2 SVGAGI. This CDR3 is built from 15 residues. This CDR3 is CASSPGLAGEETQYF. DNA for the CDR3: TGTGCCAGCAGTCCCGGACTAGCGGGAGAAGAGACCCAGTACTTC.

The gene calls are TRBV6-5 and TRBJ2-1, with 9 bases identical to TRBD2. J gave up 3 bases and V 3 bases, and 6 bases lay outside the gene matches. The CDR3 sequence is 16 residues long. Germline loops: CDR1 MNHEY, CDR2 SVGAGI. The DNA for the CDR3 is TGTGCCAGCAGTTATTCAACTAGCGGGTACTACAATGAGCAGTTCTTC. Its translation: CASSYSTSGYYNEQFF.

This clone came up a few times. The chain recombines TRBV30 with TRBJ2-7; 10 bases fit TRBD1. After removal of 5 bases from V and 5 bases from J, the junction contained 9 bases not matched to a gene. CDR1 is GTSNPN and CDR2 is SVGIG in the germline V gene (reference sequence). This CDR3 is built from 14 residues. Here the CDR3 DNA reads TGTGCCTGGGACAGGGGGCGGGGCGGGAACGAGCAGTACTTC. Encoded protein: CAWDRGRGGNEQYF.

This clone came up once. This chain links TRBV19 with TRBJ1-5; 9 nucleotides line up with TRBD1. The CDR3 extends over 17 amino acids. The J segment lost 2 bases and the V segment lost 4 bases, leaving 9 bases of the junction unmatched. CDR1 and CDR2 (germline): LNHDA, SQIVND (reference sequence). As DNA, the CDR3 is TGTGCCAGTAGTAGCCAACAGGGGGCCGGTGGCAATCAGCCCCAGCATTTT. This sequence encodes CASSSQQGAGGNQPQHF.

The chain couples TRBV4-2 to TRBJ2-5; the match to TRBD1 covers 7 bases. V dropped 1 base and J dropped 7; count of bases not matched to a gene: 3. Germline V gives CDR1 LGHNA, CDR2 YNFKEQ. The CDR3 runs to 13 residues. The chain's CDR3 is CASSQGDSPTQYF. Written as DNA, the CDR3 is TGTGCCAGCAGCCAAGGGGACAGTCCGACCCAGTACTTC.

CDR3: CAIGREGGETQYF. The DNA of the CDR3 is TGTGCCATCGGCAGGGAAGGTGGGGAGACCCAGTACTTC. The genes are TRBV10-3 and TRBJ2-5; D is possibly TRBD1 (5 bases). This CDR3 is 13 amino acids long. Germline assignment: CDR1 ENHRY and CDR2 SYGVKD. V shed 8 bases and J shed 5 bases, with 15 bases lying between them.

The gene calls are TRBV30 and TRBJ2-7; weak D call: TRBD2 (6 bases). The CDR3 length is 13 residues. Germline V CDR1 and CDR2: GTSNPN, SVGIG (reference sequence). V was clipped by 0 bases and J by 5 bases, with 11 bases between them. The CDR3 spells CAWSVGLANEQYF. Written as DNA, the CDR3 is TGTGCCTGGAGTGTGGGGCTAGCGAACGAGCAGTACTTC.

The chain is built from TRBV11-1 and TRBJ1-1, with 8 bases that match TRBD1. J was trimmed by 3 bases and V by 5 bases; bases with no gene match: 2. This CDR3 spans 13 amino acids. Germline V CDR1 and CDR2: SGHAT, FQDESV (reference sequence). The CDR3 reads CASSPTGDTEAFF. The DNA for the CDR3 is TGTGCCAGCAGCCCGACAGGGGACACTGAAGCTTTCTTT.

The chain couples TRBV19 to TRBJ1-5, with 11 bases identical to TRBD1. Per the germline V gene, CDR1 is LNHDA and CDR2 is SQIVND (reference sequence). CDR3 size: 16 residues. The V segment lost 8 bases and the J segment 3 bases; nucleotides outside the gene matches: 9. The CDR3 reads CASGGTGGRNNQPQHF. In nucleotides, the CDR3 is TGTGCCAGTGGTGGGACAGGGGGACGAAACAATCAGCCCCAGCATTTT.